This T cell receptor beta chain is from a study of T cell responses to AZD1222 COVID-19 vaccine (dated by TCRdb to the early 2020s). With respect to the entire study: AZD1222 recipients whose second dose came at about 4 weeks and those whose second dose came at about 12 weeks were combined into one group, since spike-specific TCR depth and breadth did not differ between the two schedules. Trial participants were enrolled into age subgroups of 18-55, 56-69 and 70-plus years, which contained about 150, 27 and 61 TCR-sequenced participants, respectively. TCR sequencing was performed for roughly 250 trial participants, of whom some 200 were given two doses of AZD1222 and around 25 were given two doses of MenACWY control vaccine.

The CDR3 spans 13 residues, from the cysteine through the phenylalanine. Only CDR3 DNA is held: 39 bases, read in frame from base 1. The germline V gene provides CDR1 KGHSH and CDR2 LQKENI. V is pared back by 0 bases and J by 4 bases, with 4 bases lying between the germline termini. Comment on this clone: The antigen it recognizes is unknown. No much larger clone exists at a distance of one base, and base qualities are not known. Other DNA sequences in this specimen translate into the identical CDR3.

The time point label, as the study defines it: baseline before first vaccination. Samples from vaccinated people were obtained from the UK trials COV001 and COV002, which included a single-blind randomized controlled phase 2/3 trial of AZD1222 (ChAdOx1 nCoV-19) in healthy adults. For TCRbeta chain sequencing, PBMC samples from trial participants were taken at day 0 and at day 28 after the second dose. The CDR3 regions of human TCRbeta chains were analyzed by immunosequencing. The original methods were these. Repertoire TCRs were checked for matches against a reference library of SARS-CoV-2-specific TCRs that had been generated using the MIRA antigen-specificity platform. Breadth was defined as the fraction of unique TCRs that were SARS-CoV-2-associated, and depth was defined as the fraction of total T cells that were SARS-CoV-2-associated. Using the MIRA data, every spike-specific TCR was mapped to the spike region that the TCR reacted to and assigned to either a CD4 or a CD8 class. Log10-transformed breadth and depth values were compared by one-way ANOVA with Sidak's multiple comparisons tests. TCRdb mirrors the immuneACCESS table, restricted to in-frame sequences. Some clones are absent from its copies; in checked studies, under half trace to an unresolved V gene, and the reason for the others is unknown. That table gives V, J and clone size, and the DNA gave D and trimming. Across this sample there are 65,000 to 90,000 clones, with 80% to 90% seen only once. Roughly 7.7% of the sample lies in the top ten.

Broader findings and caveats from the paper: Because no day 14 peak-response samples were available, the repertoires could be characterized only after the peak T cell response. Conclusions about previously exposed vaccinees are limited, since just a handful of AZD1222 recipients were seropositive for SARS-CoV-2 at baseline. Reportedly, close to half of the unique spike-specific TCRs recognized epitopes lying outside the regions that are mutated in the B.1.351 and B.1.1.7 variants. The 56-69-year group was small, and its depth increase did not reach significance, likely because of low power. CD4 TCRs associated with the vaccine covered the entire spike protein, and the dominant responses were in regions 160-218 and 743-854. After two AZD1222 doses, both the breadth and the depth of spike-specific TCRs were significantly higher than at day 0 and than in MenACWY recipients. Participants were mostly white British, with more females than males. The authors suggested clonal diversity may have been underestimated.

The receptor's source is an adult in good health. The rearrangement joined TRBV18 to TRBJ1-5; the D gene cannot be named for sure. The sequencing here drew on peripheral blood, taken on day 0 of AZD1222 vaccination. The nucleotide sequence is given as TGTGCCAGCTCACCACCAGGGAATCAGCCCCAGCATTTT. Protein translation: CASSPPGNQPQHF.